These 22 T cell receptor beta chains originate from one sample sequenced in a study of control samples from healthy donors and cancer patients (dated by TCRdb to the early 2020s). The library was made by the immunoSEQ multiplex PCR assay. TCRdb retrieved this table from immuneACCESS and kept in-frame rearrangements only. Not all clones are present; in checked studies, unresolved V genes account for under half, and no reason is known for the remainder. In all, the sample holds 130,000 or so clones, and about 88% of those were seen once. In total, the top ten clones hold about 3.4% of the sample. The sample taken for sequencing was blood. These receptors came from a man between 45 and 60 years old in good health.

CDR3 protein: CSVGQRNQPQHF. CDR3 coding DNA: TGCAGCGTTGGACAGAGAAATCAGCCCCAGCATTTT. V and J are TRBV29-1 and TRBJ1-5; a weak D match, TRBD1 (5 bases). Germline CDR1 is SQVTM and CDR2 is ANQGSEA. V lost 4 bases to trimming and J lost 4 bases, with 8 bases between them. This CDR3 has 12 residues.

The chain carries TRBV5-1 and TRBJ2-7; D not certain. Germline V lookup: CDR1 SGHRS, CDR2 YFSETQ. The V gene lost 0 bases and the J gene lost 10 bases, with 17 bases spanning the gap. The CDR3 sequence is 14 residues long. CDR3 bases: TGCGCCAGCAGCTTGGAGGGCAGACCTACGAATCAGTACTTC. This codes for CASSLEGRPTNQYF.

The chain employs TRBV2 and TRBJ2-1; D uncertain. The CDR3 has 12 residues. Trimming took 3 bases from V and 10 from J, leaving 10 bases between them. Germline values: CDR1 SNHLY, CDR2 FYNNEI. CDR3 coding DNA: TGTGCCAGCAGTGATAGGTTTTGGGAGCAGTTCTTC. This sequence encodes CASSDRFWEQFF.

This chain links TRBV6-5 with TRBJ1-1; tentative D call: TRBD1 (6 bases). The length of the CDR3 is 11 residues. Germline loops: CDR1 MNHEY, CDR2 SVGAGI. V was pared by 8 bases and J by 12 bases, with 16 bases between. The CDR3 region has the DNA TGTGCCAGCGAGGCAGGGGATGTAACTTTCTTT. Translating gives CASEAGDVTFF.

The chain links TRBV19 to TRBJ1-6; 7 nucleotides agree with TRBD1. This CDR3 comprises 16 residues. J lost 9 bases, V lost 5 bases, and 13 bases had no gene match. From germline, CDR1 is LNHDA and CDR2 SQIVND (reference sequence). The CDR3 DNA is TGTGCCAGTAGTCCTATTAACAGGGGCAAATTTTCACCCCTCCACTTT. Amino acid sequence: CASSPINRGKFSPLHF.

There are a few counts of this clone. V usage is TRBV10-3 and J usage is TRBJ1-4, with unresolved D. Germline CDR1 ENHRY, CDR2 SYGVKD. This CDR3 is built from 14 residues. The V end was cut by 0 bases, the J end by 4 bases, with 6 bases between. In DNA form, the CDR3 reads TGTGCCATCAGTGAGTCAGGGTATAATGAAAAACTGTTTTTT. The encoded protein is CAISESGYNEKLFF.

The V gene is TRBV19, the J gene TRBJ1-1; D is unclear. There are 13 residues in the CDR3. V lost 3 bases and J 1 base, leaving 6 bases between the germline ends. Germline-derived CDR1 and CDR2 are LNHDA and SQIVND (reference sequence). Here the CDR3 reads CASSMTPNTEAFF. DNA for the CDR3: TGTGCCAGTAGTATGACACCGAACACTGAAGCTTTCTTT.

This sequence joins TRBV18 and TRBJ1-1; no firm D call. The CDR3 is made up of 13 amino acids. CDR1 and CDR2 from the germline V gene are KGHSH and LQKENI. V was pared by 3 bases and J by 2 bases, with 7 bases between. This CDR3 is CASSPDINTEAFF. The DNA for the CDR3 is TGTGCCAGCTCACCTGACATCAACACTGAAGCTTTCTTT.

This clone was found a few times. The chain couples TRBV11-3 to TRBJ2-7; 11 nucleotides line up with TRBD1. The germline CDR1 and CDR2 sequences are SGHNT and YENEEA. This CDR3 is 14 amino acids long. V lost 1 base to trimming and J lost 5 bases; unmatched junction nucleotides: 1. The CDR3 region is CASSLGTGGDEQYF. CDR3 coding DNA: TGTGCCAGCAGCTTAGGGACAGGGGGCGACGAGCAGTACTTC.

The V call is TRBV28, the J call TRBJ1-5; the D is unclear. The length of the CDR3 is 14 residues. V was pared by 8 bases and J by 7 bases, with 18 bases between. Germline V lookup: CDR1 MDHEN, CDR2 SYDVKM. The CDR3 sequence: CASGASGGAQPQHF. Here the CDR3 DNA reads TGTGCCAGCGGAGCCTCTGGAGGAGCCCAGCCCCAGCATTTT.

This chain links TRBV12-3 or TRBV12-4 with TRBJ2-7, with D perhaps matching TRBD1 or TRBD2 (5 bases each). Trimming took off 3 bases at V and 4 bases at J, with 10 bases between the two ends. This CDR3 comprises 13 residues. This chain's CDR3 is CASSFFGAYEQYF. As DNA, the CDR3 is TGTGCCAGCAGTTTTTTCGGGGCTTACGAGCAGTACTTC.

The chain links TRBV6-5 to TRBJ2-5, with D unresolved. Germline values: CDR1 MNHEY, CDR2 SVGAGI. This CDR3 contains 15 residues. Trimming pared 5 bases from V and 2 bases from J, leaving 15 bases between. For the CDR3, the DNA is TGTGCCAGCAGTACCCCAGGACGAGGACAAGAGACCCAGTACTTC. As protein: CASSTPGRGQETQYF.

V gene TRBV19 combines with J gene TRBJ1-1; TRBD1 might be the D (5 bases). The CDR3 has 15 amino acids. CDR1 is LNHDA and CDR2 is SQIVND in the germline V gene (reference sequence). V lost 8 bases and J lost 0, with 16 bases in between. The chain's CDR3 is CASRNRGGMNTEAFF. The DNA of the CDR3 is TGTGCCAGTCGCAATCGGGGGGGGATGAACACTGAAGCTTTCTTT.

This chain links TRBV6-1 with TRBJ2-3; D assignment may be TRBD1 or TRBD2 (5 bases each). The CDR3 contains 16 residues. V lost 1 base, J lost 2 bases, and 13 bases lay in between. Germline CDR1 reads MNHNS; CDR2 reads SASEGT. CDR3 loop: CASSEESGGTTDTQYF. CDR3 in DNA: TGTGCCAGCAGTGAAGAGTCTGGGGGTACCACAGATACGCAGTATTTT.

This chain joins TRBV28 and TRBJ2-4; TRBD1 matches at 8 bases. Trimming at V came to 2 bases and at J to 0 bases, leaving 9 bases not matched to a gene. CDR3 length: 18 amino acids. Germline-derived CDR1 and CDR2 are MDHEN and SYDVKM. CDR3 DNA: TGTGCCAGCAGTTTACCACCCGCAGGGGGCCTAGCCAAAAACATTCAGTACTTC. Translated, it gives CASSLPPAGGLAKNIQYF.

This chain links TRBV9 with TRBJ1-1; D is unclear. The CDR3 loop spans 15 amino acids. V lost 0 bases to trimming and J lost 4 bases, with 13 bases between them. Per germline, CDR1 SGDLS and CDR2 YYNGEE. CDR3 residues: CASSVGSPRSTEAFF. CDR3 coding DNA: TGTGCCAGCAGCGTAGGTTCCCCGCGGAGCACTGAAGCTTTCTTT. Combining the CDR3 with reference TRBV9 and TRBJ1-1 gives the whole variable domain DSGVTQTPKHLITATGQRVTLRCSPRSGDLSVYWYQQSLDQGLQFLIQYYNGEERAKGNILERFSAQQFPDLHSELNLSSLELGDSALYFCASSVGSPRSTEAFFGQGTRLTVV.

This clone was picked up one time. V and J are TRBV18 and TRBJ2-7; D call uncertain. Trimming removed 0 bases at V and 6 bases at J, with 9 bases between. CDR1 KGHSH and CDR2 LQKENI come from the germline V gene. This CDR3 has 13 amino acids. CDR3 sequence (DNA): TGTGCCAGCTCACCACCAGGTAGATTCGAGCAGTACTTC. Its protein product is CASSPPGRFEQYF.

The chain employs TRBV5-6 and TRBJ2-3; the D is unclear. Germline CDR1 and CDR2: SGHDT and YYEEEE. The length of the CDR3 is 15 residues. V was clipped by 3 bases and J by 2 bases, with 13 bases between them. This chain's CDR3 is CASSSLGFPTDTQYF. CDR3 in DNA: TGTGCCAGCAGCTCCCTGGGTTTCCCCACAGATACGCAGTATTTT.

This chain joins TRBV19 and TRBJ2-7; D gene uncertain. CDR1 is LNHDA and CDR2 is SQIVND in the germline V gene (reference sequence). The germline V and J ends were trimmed by 2 bases and 1 base, with 12 bases remaining between them. CDR3 length: 15 amino acids. CDR3 residues: CASSIFYGQSYEQYF. CDR3 nucleotides: TGTGCCAGTAGTATATTCTACGGGCAGTCCTACGAGCAGTACTTC.

Worth noting for this clone: The same CDR3 can be traced to other DNA sequences in this sample. The V call is TRBV3-1 (or the pseudogene TRBV3-2), the J call TRBJ1-1; D is perhaps TRBD1 (5 bases). This CDR3 is 14 amino acids long. V lost 0 bases to trimming and J lost 5 bases, with 10 bases between them. Germline lookup yields CDR1 LGHDT and CDR2 YNNKEL (reference sequence). As DNA, the CDR3 is TGTGCCAGCAGCCAAGACGATGGGGGAACTGAAGCTTTCTTT. Protein sequence: CASSQDDGGTEAFF.

The gene calls are TRBV19 and TRBJ2-5; either TRBD1 or TRBD2 may supply D (5 bases each). CDR1 and CDR2 from the germline V gene are LNHDA and SQIVND (reference sequence). The CDR3 is 16 residues long. Trimming took 0 bases from V and 1 from J, leaving 12 bases between them. The CDR3 DNA is TGTGCCAGTAGTATAGATTGGGGGACGGGCCAAGAGACCCAGTACTTC. Its translation: CASSIDWGTGQETQYF.

The chain links TRBV7-8 to TRBJ1-2; D not certain. This CDR3 comprises 14 residues. Germline V gene lookup returns CDR1 SGHVS and CDR2 FQNEAQ. V was pared by 0 bases and J by 0 bases, with 5 bases between. CDR3 DNA sequence: TGTGCCAGCAGCTTAGCTGAAGCTAACTATGGCTACACCTTC. It specifies CASSLAEANYGYTF. Filled out from reference TRBV7-8 and TRBJ1-2, the complete variable domain reads GAGVSQSPRYKVAKRGQDVALRCDPISGHVSLFWYQQALGQGPEFLTYFQNEAQLDKSGLPSDRFFAERPEGSVSTLKIQRTQQEDSAVYLCASSLAEANYGYTFGSGTRLTVV.